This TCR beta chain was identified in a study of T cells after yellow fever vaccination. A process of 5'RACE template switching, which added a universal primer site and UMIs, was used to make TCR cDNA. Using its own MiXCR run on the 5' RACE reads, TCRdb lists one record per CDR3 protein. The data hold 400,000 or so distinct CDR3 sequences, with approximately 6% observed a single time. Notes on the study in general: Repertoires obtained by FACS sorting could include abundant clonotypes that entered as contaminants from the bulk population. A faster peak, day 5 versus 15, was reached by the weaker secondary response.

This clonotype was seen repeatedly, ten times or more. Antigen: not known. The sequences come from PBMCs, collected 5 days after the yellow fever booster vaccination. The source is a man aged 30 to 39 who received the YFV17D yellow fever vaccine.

Here the CDR3 reads CASSPSTGTMSYNEQFF. In DNA form, the CDR3 reads TGTGCCAGCAGCCCTTCCACCGGGACTATGTCCTACAATGAGCAGTTCTTC. This chain uses TRBV7-3 with TRBJ2-1, with 7 bases matching TRBD2. The junction had 11 bases not matched to a gene; V was cut back by 5 bases and J by 1 base. CDR3 size: 17 residues. CDR1 is SGHTA, CDR2 FQGTGA, per germline.